The 27 T cell receptor beta chains reported below all come from one sample, sequenced in a study of T cell responses to AZD1222 COVID-19 vaccine. Clones were read by immunoSEQ multiplex PCR, and TCRdb kept only the in-frame ones, dropping some. In the table there are 45,000 to 55,000 clones, about 80% of which are singletons. The specimen was peripheral blood, collected on day 0 of AZD1222 vaccination. The receptors stem from an adult in good health.

Of note for this clone: Additional DNA sequences in this sample encode the identical CDR3. V and J are TRBV19 and TRBJ1-5; 10 bases are a match to TRBD1. Germline values: CDR1 LNHDA, CDR2 SQIVND (reference sequence). The CDR3 is 13 residues long. V was pared by 6 bases and J by 5 bases, with 1 base of the junction left unmatched. The CDR3 sequence is CASRGQGDQPQHF. The DNA for the CDR3 is TGTGCCAGTAGAGGACAGGGGGATCAGCCCCAGCATTTT. The full variable domain, with the rest looked up from reference TRBV19 and TRBJ1-5, is DGGITQSPKYLFRKEGQNVTLSCEQNLNHDAMYWYRQDPGQGLRLIYYSQIVNDFQKGDIAEGYSVSREKKESFPLTVTSAQKNPTAFYLCASRGQGDQPQHFGDGTRLSIL.

V is TRBV24-1 and J is TRBJ2-3; no definite D call. The CDR3 runs to 13 residues. V lost 6 bases and J lost 0, with 6 bases in between. The germline V gene has CDR1 KGHDR and CDR2 SFDVKD. The CDR3 loop reads CATSSPSTDTQYF. The DNA of the CDR3 is TGTGCCACCAGTTCGCCCAGCACAGATACGCAGTATTTT.

The chain combines TRBV11-2 with TRBJ2-7; D may be TRBD1 (6 bases). Trimming removed 5 bases at V and 2 bases at J, with 22 bases between. The germline CDR1 and CDR2 sequences are SGHAT and FQNNGV. The CDR3 consists of 17 residues. The CDR3 loop reads CASSPRGFTGSPYEQYF. The CDR3 DNA is TGTGCCAGCAGCCCTAGGGGCTTTACAGGGAGCCCCTACGAGCAGTACTTC.

The V and J genes are TRBV4-2 and TRBJ1-1, with TRBD1 matching 9 bases. The CDR3 loop spans 17 amino acids. Germline V gives CDR1 LGHNA, CDR2 YNFKEQ. The ends lost 2 bases at V and 4 bases at J; junction bases unmatched: 11. Here the CDR3 DNA reads TGTGCCAGCAGCCAAACTGGCAGGTCACAGGGGGCCACTGAAGCTTTCTTT. It specifies CASSQTGRSQGATEAFF.

The chain couples TRBV28 to TRBJ2-7, with 7 nucleotides matching TRBD2. The CDR3 runs to 14 residues. Trimming at V came to 3 bases and at J to 6 bases, leaving 8 bases not matched to a gene. Germline CDR1 is MDHEN and CDR2 is SYDVKM. The DNA for the CDR3 is TGTGCCAGCAGTTTCCCCTTACTAGCGACCGAGCAGTACTTC. This sequence encodes CASSFPLLATEQYF.

This chain links TRBV3-1 (or the pseudogene TRBV3-2) with TRBJ1-1; no firm D call. The CDR3 runs 13 residues. Germline V gene lookup returns CDR1 LGHDT and CDR2 YNNKEL (reference sequence). V dropped 2 bases and J dropped 1 base, with 5 bases sitting between them. The CDR3 DNA sequence: TGTGCCAGCAGCCAAAAAGGGAACACTGAAGCTTTCTTT. Translating gives CASSQKGNTEAFF.

This clone was counted between two and nine times. This rearrangement joins TRBV6-5 to TRBJ1-1; D gene uncertain. The germline CDR1 and CDR2 sequences are MNHEY and SVGAGI. V was clipped by 2 bases and J by 0 bases, with 10 bases between them. CDR3 length: 15 amino acids. CDR3 sequence: CASSYAADLNTEAFF. The CDR3 DNA is TGTGCCAGCAGTTACGCCGCGGACTTGAACACTGAAGCTTTCTTT.

The V gene is TRBV7-3, the J gene TRBJ2-2, with 12 bases aligning to TRBD2. The germline V gene has CDR1 SGHTA and CDR2 FQGTGA. The CDR3 is made up of 17 amino acids. V lost 3 bases to trimming and J lost 4 bases; unmatched junction nucleotides: 6. CDR3 protein: CASSLLTSGGLTGELFF. Written as DNA, the CDR3 is TGTGCCAGCAGCTTGTTGACTAGCGGGGGCCTCACCGGGGAGCTGTTTTTT.

This chain uses TRBV29-1 with TRBJ1-1; D ambiguous. The germline gives CDR1 SQVTM, CDR2 ANQGSEA. CDR3 length equals 13 residues. Deletions cut 6 bases from V and 1 base from J, with 12 bases between. In DNA, the CDR3 is TGCAGCGTCCCCGGTCCGGGGAACACTGAAGCTTTCTTT. Translation: CSVPGPGNTEAFF.

The chain employs TRBV6-4 and TRBJ2-3, with 12 nucleotides matching TRBD2. CDR1 MRHNA and CDR2 SNTAGT come from the germline V gene. The CDR3 totals 16 residues. V lost 4 bases to trimming and J lost 6 bases; unmatched junction nucleotides: 8. DNA for the CDR3: TGTGCCAGCAGTGTACTAGCGGGAGGCCCCAGGGATACGCAGTATTTT. The encoded protein is CASSVLAGGPRDTQYF.

The rearrangement links TRBV9 to TRBJ2-4; D is unclear. The CDR3 is 15 amino acids. Germline V CDR1 and CDR2: SGDLS, YYNGEE. V was clipped by 4 bases and J by 1 base, with 12 bases between them. DNA for the CDR3: TGTGCCAGCAGCACCGACGGATCCGCCAAAAACATTCAGTACTTC. Its translation is CASSTDGSAKNIQYF.

The chain links TRBV6-2 or TRBV6-3 to TRBJ1-1; D ambiguous. Trimming removed 5 bases at V and 1 base at J, with 8 bases between. Germline lookup yields CDR1 MNHEY and CDR2 SVGEGT. This CDR3 spans 13 amino acids. The CDR3 region has the DNA TGTGCCAGCAGTACATCCCAGAACACTGAAGCTTTCTTT. It encodes CASSTSQNTEAFF.

The rearrangement links TRBV6-5 to TRBJ2-1, with D tentatively TRBD2 (7 bases). CDR3 length: 14 residues. From germline, CDR1 is MNHEY and CDR2 SVGAGI. Trimming removed 2 bases at V and 8 bases at J, with 13 bases between. CDR3 bases: TGTGCCAGCAGTTACGGCGGGGGCGGCGATGAGCAGTTCTTC. Translated: CASSYGGGGDEQFF.

V usage is TRBV5-1 and J usage is TRBJ2-1; no clear D. Trimming pared 0 bases from V and 0 bases from J, leaving 10 bases between. The CDR3 sequence is 16 residues long. Germline CDR1 SGHRS, CDR2 YFSETQ. The CDR3 coding sequence is TGCGCCAGCAGCTTGGCTGGCGGTACCTCCTACAATGAGCAGTTCTTC. This gives the protein CASSLAGGTSYNEQFF. The whole variable domain, remainder taken from reference TRBV5-1 and TRBJ2-1, is KAGVTQTPRYLIKTRGQQVTLSCSPISGHRSVSWYQQTPGQGLQFLFEYFSETQRNKGNFPGRFSGRQFSNSRSEMNVSTLELGDSALYLCASSLAGGTSYNEQFFGPGTRLTVL.

The chain uses TRBV30 and TRBJ2-6; D perhaps matches TRBD1 (6 bases). This CDR3 is built from 16 residues. V dropped 5 bases and J dropped 0 bases, with 14 bases sitting between them. CDR1 and CDR2 (germline): GTSNPN, SVGIG (reference sequence). The CDR3 is CAWGKGVSSGANVLTF. As DNA, the CDR3 is TGTGCCTGGGGGAAGGGGGTGAGCTCTGGGGCCAACGTCCTGACTTTC.

The rearrangement uses TRBV29-1 and TRBJ2-1, with unresolved D. Trimming removed 3 bases at V and 7 bases at J, with 13 bases between. This CDR3 has 13 residues. Germline V gene sequence: CDR1 SQVTM, CDR2 ANQGSEA. CDR3 protein: CSVDLASWNEQFF. The CDR3 DNA reads TGCAGCGTTGATTTGGCTAGTTGGAATGAGCAGTTCTTC.

The chain has TRBV18 and TRBJ1-4; weak D call: TRBD1 (5 bases). V lost 2 bases to trimming and J lost 7 bases, with 8 bases between them. This CDR3 spans 13 amino acids. Germline CDR1 and CDR2: KGHSH and LQKENI. CDR3 sequence reads: CASSPGAGEKLFF. For the CDR3, the DNA is TGTGCCAGCTCACCAGGGGCAGGTGAAAAACTGTTTTTT.

The chain links TRBV19 to TRBJ1-5; TRBD1 might be the D (5 bases). CDR3 length equals 14 residues. The germline V gene has CDR1 LNHDA and CDR2 SQIVND (reference sequence). Between the trimmed V and J ends, which lost 7 bases and 3 bases, there was a span of 13 bases. The CDR3 DNA reads as TGTGCCAGTAAGGTCCAGGGTCCCAATCAGCCCCAGCATTTT. Protein product: CASKVQGPNQPQHF.

This chain links TRBV4-3 with TRBJ1-4; 7 bases match TRBD1. Germline V lookup: CDR1 LGHNA, CDR2 YSLEER. The CDR3 is made up of 15 amino acids. V was pared by 4 bases and J by 2 bases, with 4 bases of the junction left unmatched. The CDR3 region has the DNA TGCGCCAGCAGCCCGACAGGGTCTACTAATGAAAAACTGTTTTTT. This sequence encodes CASSPTGSTNEKLFF.

The chain links TRBV19 to TRBJ1-5, with D possibly being TRBD1 (5 bases). CDR1 is LNHDA, CDR2 SQIVND, per germline (reference sequence). CDR3 size: 13 residues. The V and J ends lost 1 base and 9 bases respectively, with 10 bases between them. The CDR3 coding sequence is TGTGCCAGTAGTATAGGAACAGGCGGGCCCCAGCATTTT. Its translation: CASSIGTGGPQHF.

J is TRBJ2-5 and V is TRBV5-4; D is perhaps TRBD1 or TRBD2 (5 bases each). Germline V CDR1 and CDR2: SGHNT, YYREEE (reference sequence). V lost 0 bases and J lost 4, with 7 bases in between. This CDR3 is 13 amino acids long. Here the CDR3 reads CASSLAGTETQYF. In DNA form, the CDR3 reads TGTGCCAGCAGCTTGGCAGGGACAGAGACCCAGTACTTC.

The genes are TRBV6-5 and TRBJ1-2, with D maybe TRBD1 (6 bases). Germline lookup yields CDR1 MNHEY and CDR2 SVGAGI. Trimming took 6 bases from V and 7 from J, leaving 21 bases between them. There are 15 residues in the CDR3. CDR3 bases: TGTGCCAGCAGCCGAACCCTTGGGAGGGGGACTGGCTACACCTTC. Translation: CASSRTLGRGTGYTF.

The genes are TRBV7-9 and TRBJ1-1; 7 nucleotides agree with TRBD1. CDR3 length: 15 residues. V was clipped by 0 bases and J by 5 bases; unmatched bases: 6. Germline CDR1 SEHNR, CDR2 FQNEAQ (reference sequence). DNA of the CDR3: TGTGCCAGCAGCTTAGCGACAGGGAGGGTTACTGAAGCTTTCTTT. Translation gives CASSLATGRVTEAFF.

J is TRBJ1-3 and V is TRBV19; D is undetermined. The germline V and J ends were trimmed by 4 bases and 4 bases, with 11 bases remaining between them. The CDR3 runs to 14 residues. Per the germline V gene, CDR1 is LNHDA and CDR2 is SQIVND (reference sequence). The CDR3 loop is CASSTTADGNTIYF. The DNA for the CDR3 is TGTGCCAGTAGTACCACAGCGGACGGAAACACCATATATTTT.

The chain combines TRBV5-6 with TRBJ2-7; D is perhaps TRBD2 (6 bases). V was pared by 4 bases and J by 3 bases, with 17 bases between. Germline V gene data show CDR1 as SGHDT and CDR2 as YYEEEE. The CDR3 has 15 residues. DNA of the CDR3: TGTGCCAGCAGCAGACCCCGGGACTTTAGCTACGAGCAGTACTTC. This sequence encodes CASSRPRDFSYEQYF.

As to this clone: Different DNA sequences within this sample yield the same CDR3. V usage is TRBV10-2 and J usage is TRBJ1-5; D remains ambiguous. The CDR3 has 14 amino acids. Germline lookup yields CDR1 WSHSY and CDR2 SAAADI. Deletions cut 0 bases from V and 1 base from J, with 4 bases between. The CDR3 DNA reads as TGCGCCAGCAGTGAGTCTCACAGCAATCAGCCCCAGCATTTT. Amino acids: CASSESHSNQPQHF.

This sequence joins TRBV6-2 or TRBV6-3 and TRBJ1-2; D is undetermined. Trimming took off 5 bases at V and 8 bases at J, with 12 bases between the two ends. This CDR3 comprises 12 residues. CDR1 is MNHEY, CDR2 SVGEGT, per germline. The CDR3 sequence is CASSKPALGYTF. The CDR3 coding sequence is TGTGCCAGCAGTAAACCGGCCTTGGGCTACACCTTC.